Each of the 12 T cell receptor beta chains below was sequenced from the same sample in a study of blood T cell repertoires in COVID-19. The table came from immunoSEQ multiplex PCR; TCRdb's copy has only in-frame clones and leaves some out. Of about 120,000 clones listed, 80% to 90% are singletons. Specimen: peripheral blood. The receptors originated from a middle-aged man with acute or convalescent COVID-19.

The sample holds a few counts of this clone. V is TRBV7-8 and J is TRBJ1-5; D is ambiguous. This CDR3 contains 14 residues. Germline V gene data show CDR1 as SGHVS and CDR2 as FQNEAQ. The V end lost 3 bases, the J end lost 3 bases, and 9 bases lay between the germline ends. The CDR3 reads CASSLGQVNQPQHF. The DNA of the CDR3 is TGTGCCAGCAGCTTGGGCCAGGTCAATCAGCCCCAGCATTTT.

J is TRBJ2-7 and V is TRBV4-2; 14 bases line up with TRBD2. V was clipped by 4 bases and J by 2 bases; unmatched bases: 1. The CDR3 is 15 amino acids. The germline V gene encodes CDR1 LGHNA and CDR2 YNFKEQ. This CDR3 reads CASSRGLAGAYEQYF. The CDR3 DNA follows: TGTGCCAGCAGCCGGGGACTAGCGGGGGCCTACGAGCAGTACTTC.

The V gene is TRBV4-2, the J gene TRBJ1-4; 7 nucleotides line up with TRBD1. This CDR3 comprises 16 residues. Germline V gene data show CDR1 as LGHNA and CDR2 as YNFKEQ. Trimming cost V 1 base and J 3 bases; bases outside gene matches: 5. CDR3 amino acids: CASSQAVQGANEKLFF. The CDR3 DNA follows: TGTGCCAGCAGCCAAGCTGTCCAGGGGGCTAATGAAAAACTGTTTTTT.

This clone was seen a single time. The V call is TRBV3-1 (or the pseudogene TRBV3-2), the J call TRBJ2-1, with 8 positions matching TRBD2. V gave up 6 bases and J gave up 6 bases; unmatched junction bases: 10. The CDR3 is 15 residues long. CDR1 and CDR2 (germline): LGHDT, YNNKEL (reference sequence). As DNA, the CDR3 is TGTGCCAGCAGTCCGGGGGGGTCTAGCGCCAATGAGCAGTTCTTC. Amino acid sequence: CASSPGGSSANEQFF.

The sample holds a few counts of this clone. The chain is built from TRBV24-1 and TRBJ2-7; D is unresolved. This CDR3 is built from 11 residues. In germline, CDR1 is KGHDR, CDR2 SFDVKD. Deletions cut 1 base from V and 6 bases from J, with 3 bases between. CDR3 sequence reads: CATSDFGEQYF. CDR3 in DNA: TGTGCCACCAGTGATTTCGGCGAGCAGTACTTC.

The V gene is TRBV19, the J gene TRBJ1-1; D is perhaps TRBD1 (5 bases). The germline CDR1 and CDR2 sequences are LNHDA and SQIVND (reference sequence). This CDR3 spans 18 amino acids. The germline V and J ends were trimmed by 3 bases and 1 base, with 21 bases remaining between them. CDR3 protein: CASSISLRGVKENTEAFF. Here the CDR3 DNA reads TGTGCCAGTAGTATTTCCCTCCGGGGGGTTAAAGAGAACACTGAAGCTTTCTTT.

This chain connects TRBV11-2 to TRBJ2-3; perhaps TRBD2 as D (5 bases). CDR1 and CDR2 (germline): SGHAT, FQNNGV. V shed 5 bases and J shed 7 bases, with 10 bases lying between them. The CDR3 is 12 amino acids. The CDR3 is CASSKEVNTQYF. The CDR3 coding sequence is TGTGCCAGCAGCAAGGAGGTAAATACGCAGTATTTT.

This chain uses TRBV2 with TRBJ1-5; D not certain. The CDR3 is 15 amino acids. Trimming removed 4 bases from V and 2 bases from J, with 12 bases in between. In germline, CDR1 is SNHLY, CDR2 FYNNEI. In DNA form, the CDR3 reads TGTGCCAGCAGTGCCCCAGTGGGAGGCAATCAGCCCCAGCATTTT. It is translated as CASSAPVGGNQPQHF.

The rearrangement joins TRBV2 to TRBJ1-4, with D unclear. CDR1 and CDR2 from the germline V gene are SNHLY and FYNNEI. The CDR3 has 15 residues. Trimming shortened V by 6 bases and J by 3 bases, and 14 bases separated the two germline ends. CDR3 DNA: TGTGCCAGCAGCGCTCAGAGGCCAGCTAATGAAAAACTGTTTTTT. Protein: CASSAQRPANEKLFF.

This clone has a handful of counts. The chain has TRBV30 and TRBJ2-3, with D possibly TRBD2 on 6 matching bases. Germline assignment: CDR1 GTSNPN and CDR2 SVGIG (reference sequence). V lost 3 bases to trimming and J lost 8 bases, with 18 bases between them. The CDR3 consists of 14 residues. The CDR3 DNA follows: TGTGCCTGGAGATGGAGGGAAAGGACAAGTACGCAGTATTTT. This translates into CAWRWRERTSTQYF. Full variable domain (rest looked up from reference TRBV30 and TRBJ2-3): SQTIHQWPATLVQPVGSPLSLECTVEGTSNPNLYWYRQAAGRGLQLLFYSVGIGQISSEVPQNLSASRPQDRQFILSSKKLLLSDSGFYLCAWRWRERTSTQYFGPGTRLTVL.

This rearrangement joins TRBV30 to TRBJ1-3; no clear D. Per germline, CDR1 GTSNPN and CDR2 SVGIG (reference sequence). The CDR3 is made up of 16 amino acids. Trimming took off 3 bases at V and 0 bases at J, with 15 bases between the two ends. The chain's CDR3 is CAWSRSRATSGNTIYF. The CDR3 DNA reads as TGTGCCTGGAGCCGTTCGCGCGCCACCTCTGGAAACACCATATATTTT.

This clone appeared once. This chain connects TRBV18 to TRBJ2-7; 8 bases line up with TRBD1. From germline, CDR1 is KGHSH and CDR2 LQKENI. V shed 3 bases and J 5 bases; nucleotides not matched to a gene: 6. The CDR3 extends over 14 amino acids. Written as DNA, the CDR3 is TGTGCCAGCTCACCGGACAGGGCGACCCACGAGCAGTACTTC. Translation gives CASSPDRATHEQYF.